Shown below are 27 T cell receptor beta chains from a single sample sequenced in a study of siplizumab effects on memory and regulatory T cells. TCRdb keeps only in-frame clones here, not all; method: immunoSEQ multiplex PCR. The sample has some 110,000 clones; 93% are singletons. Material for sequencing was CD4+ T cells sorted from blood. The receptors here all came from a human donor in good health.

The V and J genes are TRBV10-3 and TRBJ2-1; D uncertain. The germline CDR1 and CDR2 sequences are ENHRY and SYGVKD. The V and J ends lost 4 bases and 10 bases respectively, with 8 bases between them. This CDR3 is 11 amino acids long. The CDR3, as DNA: TGTGCCATCAGTGGGCCAACGGAGCAGTTCTTC. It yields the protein CAISGPTEQFF.

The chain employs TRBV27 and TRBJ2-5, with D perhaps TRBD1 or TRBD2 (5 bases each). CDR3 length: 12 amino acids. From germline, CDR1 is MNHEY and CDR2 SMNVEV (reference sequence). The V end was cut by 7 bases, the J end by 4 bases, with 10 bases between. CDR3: CASKGSGETQYF. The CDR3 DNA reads TGTGCCAGCAAGGGGAGTGGAGAGACCCAGTACTTC.

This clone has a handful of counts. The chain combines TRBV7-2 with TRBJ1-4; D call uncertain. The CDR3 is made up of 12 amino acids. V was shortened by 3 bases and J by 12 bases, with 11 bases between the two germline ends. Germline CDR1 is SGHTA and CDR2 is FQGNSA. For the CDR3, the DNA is TGTGCCAGCAGCTTTCTTGGCAGTCAACTGTTTTTT. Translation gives CASSFLGSQLFF.

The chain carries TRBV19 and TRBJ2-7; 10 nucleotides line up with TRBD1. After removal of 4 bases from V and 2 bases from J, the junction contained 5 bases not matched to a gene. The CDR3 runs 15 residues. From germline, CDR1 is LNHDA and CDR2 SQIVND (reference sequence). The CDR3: CASSKPGQGTYEQYF. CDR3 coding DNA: TGTGCCAGTAGTAAACCGGGACAGGGGACCTACGAGCAGTACTTC.

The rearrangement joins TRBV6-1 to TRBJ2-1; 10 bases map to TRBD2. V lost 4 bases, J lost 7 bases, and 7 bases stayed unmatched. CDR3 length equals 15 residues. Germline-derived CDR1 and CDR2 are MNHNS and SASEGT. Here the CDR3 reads CASSARLAGLNEQFF. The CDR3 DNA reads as TGTGCCAGCAGTGCCCGACTAGCGGGCCTGAATGAGCAGTTCTTC.

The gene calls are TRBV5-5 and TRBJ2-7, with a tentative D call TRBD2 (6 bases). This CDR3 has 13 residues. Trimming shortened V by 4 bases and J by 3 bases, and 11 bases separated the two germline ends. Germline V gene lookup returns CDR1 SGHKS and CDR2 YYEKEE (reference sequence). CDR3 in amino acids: CASSVGLDYEQYF. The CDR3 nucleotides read TGTGCCAGCAGCGTGGGACTGGACTACGAGCAGTACTTC.

In nucleotides, the CDR3 is TGTGCCAGCAGTTACAGGGGCGAGACCCAGTACTTC. Translation: CASSYRGETQYF. The chain links TRBV6-5 to TRBJ2-5; TRBD1 might be the D (5 bases). Germline CDR1 MNHEY, CDR2 SVGAGI. This CDR3 has 12 residues. Trimming pared 2 bases from V and 5 bases from J, leaving 6 bases between.

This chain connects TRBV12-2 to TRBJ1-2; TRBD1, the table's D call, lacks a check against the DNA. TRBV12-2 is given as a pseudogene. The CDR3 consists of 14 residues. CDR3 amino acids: CASRLARQGDGYTF. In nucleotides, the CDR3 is TGTGCAAGTCGCTTAGCGCGGCAGGGGGATGGCTACACCTTC.

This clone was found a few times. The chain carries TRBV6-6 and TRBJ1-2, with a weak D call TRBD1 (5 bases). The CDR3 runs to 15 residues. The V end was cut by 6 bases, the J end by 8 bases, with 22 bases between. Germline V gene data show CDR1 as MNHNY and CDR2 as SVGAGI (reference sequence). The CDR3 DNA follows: TGTGCCAGCAGGGACCCGGGACGCAAGATGGAGGGCTACACCTTC. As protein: CASRDPGRKMEGYTF.

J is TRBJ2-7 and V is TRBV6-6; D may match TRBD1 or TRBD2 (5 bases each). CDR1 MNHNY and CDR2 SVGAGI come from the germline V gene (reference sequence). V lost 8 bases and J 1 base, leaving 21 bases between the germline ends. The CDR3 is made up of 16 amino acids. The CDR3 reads CASPPNPGLGSYEQYF. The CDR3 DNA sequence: TGTGCCAGCCCCCCTAACCCGGGGCTCGGGTCCTACGAGCAGTACTTC.

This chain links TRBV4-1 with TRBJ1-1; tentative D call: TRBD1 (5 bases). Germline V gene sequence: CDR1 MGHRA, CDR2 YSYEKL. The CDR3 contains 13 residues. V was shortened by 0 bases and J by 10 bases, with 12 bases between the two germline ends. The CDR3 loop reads CASSQEVGLRAFF. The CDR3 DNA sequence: TGCGCCAGCAGCCAAGAGGTGGGGCTGCGAGCTTTCTTT.

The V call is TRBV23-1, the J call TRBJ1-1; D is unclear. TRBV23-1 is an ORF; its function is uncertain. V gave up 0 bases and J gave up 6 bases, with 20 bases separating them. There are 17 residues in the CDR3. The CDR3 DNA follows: TGCGCCAGCAGTCAATCTGTTTGCGGATTGCCGGTAGCTGAAGCTTTCTTT. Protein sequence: CASSQSVCGLPVAEAFF.

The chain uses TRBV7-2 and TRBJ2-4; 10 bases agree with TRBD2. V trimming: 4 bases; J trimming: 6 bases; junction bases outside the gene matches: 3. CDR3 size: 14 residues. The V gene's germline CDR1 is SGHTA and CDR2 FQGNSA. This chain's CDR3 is CASSSRTSGNIQYF. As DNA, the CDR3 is TGTGCCAGCAGCTCAAGGACTAGCGGAAACATTCAGTACTTC.

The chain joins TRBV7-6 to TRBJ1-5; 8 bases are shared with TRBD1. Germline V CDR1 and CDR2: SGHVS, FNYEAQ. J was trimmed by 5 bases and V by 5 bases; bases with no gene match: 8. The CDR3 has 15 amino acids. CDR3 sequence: CASSPGQGPHQPQHF. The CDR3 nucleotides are TGTGCCAGCAGCCCCGGACAGGGACCTCATCAGCCCCAGCATTTT. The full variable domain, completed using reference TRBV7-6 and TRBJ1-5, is GAGVSQSPRYKVTKRGQDVALRCDPISGHVSLYWYRQALGQGPEFLTYFNYEAQQDKSGLPNDRFSAERPEGSISTLTIQRTEQRDSAMYRCASSPGQGPHQPQHFGDGTRLSIL.

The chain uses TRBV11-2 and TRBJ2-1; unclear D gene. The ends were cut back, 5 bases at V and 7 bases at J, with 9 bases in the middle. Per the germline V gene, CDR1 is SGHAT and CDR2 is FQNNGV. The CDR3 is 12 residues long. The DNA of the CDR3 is TGTGCCAGCAGCGCCAGCCGGAATGAGCAGTTCTTC. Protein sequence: CASSASRNEQFF.

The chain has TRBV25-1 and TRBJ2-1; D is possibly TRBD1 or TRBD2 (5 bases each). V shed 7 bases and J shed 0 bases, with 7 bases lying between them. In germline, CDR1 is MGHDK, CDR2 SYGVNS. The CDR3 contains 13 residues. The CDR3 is CASTGTSYNEQFF. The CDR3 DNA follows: TGTGCCAGCACAGGGACCTCCTACAATGAGCAGTTCTTC.

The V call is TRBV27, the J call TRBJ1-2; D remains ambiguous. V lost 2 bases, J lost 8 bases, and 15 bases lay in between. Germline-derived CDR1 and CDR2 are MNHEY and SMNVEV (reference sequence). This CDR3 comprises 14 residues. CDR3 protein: CASSLEATAGGYTF. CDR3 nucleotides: TGTGCCAGCAGTTTAGAGGCTACCGCGGGGGGCTACACCTTC.

The CDR3 here is CASSLGAGGIGEQFF. The CDR3 nucleotides read TGCGCCAGCAGCTTAGGGGCAGGGGGCATTGGTGAGCAGTTCTTC. The rearrangement links TRBV5-1 to TRBJ2-1; 8 positions match TRBD1. Germline lookup yields CDR1 SGHRS and CDR2 YFSETQ. The length of the CDR3 is 15 residues. With V trimmed by 2 bases and J by 9 bases, 10 bases remained unmatched.

The CDR3 region is CASGNRAAQETQYF. CDR3 DNA sequence: TGTGCCAGCGGAAATCGGGCGGCGCAAGAGACCCAGTACTTC. This sequence joins TRBV5-4 and TRBJ2-5; unclear D gene. The V gene lost 7 bases and the J gene lost 2 bases, with 15 bases spanning the gap. The germline CDR1 and CDR2 sequences are SGHNT and YYREEE (reference sequence). CDR3 length: 14 amino acids.

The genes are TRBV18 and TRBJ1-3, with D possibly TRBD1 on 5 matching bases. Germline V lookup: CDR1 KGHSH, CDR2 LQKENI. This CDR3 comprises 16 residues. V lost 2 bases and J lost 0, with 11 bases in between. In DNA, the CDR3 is TGTGCCAGCTCACCAGTTGCAGGGAGCTCTGGAAACACCATATATTTT. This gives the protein CASSPVAGSSGNTIYF.

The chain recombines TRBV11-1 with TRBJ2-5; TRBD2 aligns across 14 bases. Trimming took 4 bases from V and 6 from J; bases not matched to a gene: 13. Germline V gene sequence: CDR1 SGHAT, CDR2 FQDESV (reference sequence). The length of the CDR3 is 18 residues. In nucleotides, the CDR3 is TGTGCCAGCAGCTCCCCGCGGGAGACTAGCGGGGGGGCGAAGACCCAGTACTTC. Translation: CASSSPRETSGGAKTQYF.

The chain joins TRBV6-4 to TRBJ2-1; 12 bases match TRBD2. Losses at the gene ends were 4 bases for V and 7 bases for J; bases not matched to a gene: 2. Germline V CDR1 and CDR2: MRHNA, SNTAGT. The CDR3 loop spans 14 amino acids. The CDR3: CASSATSGRNEQFF. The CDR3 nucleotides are TGTGCCAGCAGTGCCACTAGCGGGAGGAATGAGCAGTTCTTC.

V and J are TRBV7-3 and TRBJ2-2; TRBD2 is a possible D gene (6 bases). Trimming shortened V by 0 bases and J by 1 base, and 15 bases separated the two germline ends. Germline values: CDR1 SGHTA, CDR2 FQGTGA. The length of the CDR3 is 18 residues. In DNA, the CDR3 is TGTGCCAGCAGCTTAACGGGAGTAGCGGCCGGGAACACCGGGGAGCTGTTTTTT. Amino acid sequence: CASSLTGVAAGNTGELFF.

Written as DNA, the CDR3 is TGTGCCAGCAGCTTGATGGCGGGGGGCACAGATACGCAGTATTTT. This translates into CASSLMAGGTDTQYF. The chain employs TRBV5-6 and TRBJ2-3, with 7 bases matching TRBD2. In germline, CDR1 is SGHDT, CDR2 YYEEEE. The junction had 3 bases not matched to a gene; V was cut back by 1 base and J by 1 base. The CDR3 spans 15 residues.

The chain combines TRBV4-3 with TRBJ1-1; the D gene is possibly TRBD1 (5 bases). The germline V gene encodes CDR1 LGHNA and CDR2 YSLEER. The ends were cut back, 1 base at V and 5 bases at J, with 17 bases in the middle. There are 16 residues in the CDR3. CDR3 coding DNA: TGCGCCAGCAGCCAAGGTATCGGGGTCGGGACGACTGAAGCTTTCTTT. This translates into CASSQGIGVGTTEAFF.

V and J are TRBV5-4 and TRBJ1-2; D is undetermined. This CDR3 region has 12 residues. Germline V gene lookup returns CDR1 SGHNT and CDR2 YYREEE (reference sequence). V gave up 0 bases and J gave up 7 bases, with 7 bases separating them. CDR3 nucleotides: TGTGCCAGCAGCTTGGACGAATTTGGCTACACCTTC. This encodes CASSLDEFGYTF.

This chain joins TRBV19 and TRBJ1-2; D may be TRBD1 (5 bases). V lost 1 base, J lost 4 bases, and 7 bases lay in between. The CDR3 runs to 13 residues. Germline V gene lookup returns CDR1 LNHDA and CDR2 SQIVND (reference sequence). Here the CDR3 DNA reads TGTGCCAGTAGTATAGCGAGGGGCTATGGCTACACCTTC. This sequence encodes CASSIARGYGYTF.